This T cell receptor (beta chain) was identified during a study of CD4 T cells in relation to SARS-CoV-2 and coronaviruses. Study as a whole: Median patient age was approximately 38 years, spanning 21 to 72 years. Convalescent patients were eight or nine males and a few females; two were Hispanic. Study-level results: Monoreactive clones expanded significantly more to SARS-CoV-2 than crossreactive clones did. Each donor contributed either pre-pandemic or post-infection samples, not both.

The method was immunoSEQ multiplex PCR; TCRdb's version includes in-frame clones alone and lacks a portion of them. The sample shows 35,000 to 40,000 clones, 88% of them seen only once. There are 14 residues in the CDR3. CDR1 and CDR2 (germline): SGHTA, FQGNSA. Trimming took 5 bases from V and 0 from J, leaving 11 bases between them. Comments on this clone: The antigen remains unidentified.

The clonotype originates from an adult with COVID-19. The V gene is TRBV7-2, the J gene TRBJ2-7; no clear D. Sequenced material: memory CD4+ T cells from PBMCs. The CDR3 protein is CASSARWDSYEQYF. CDR3 sequence (DNA): TGTGCCAGCAGCGCCCGTTGGGACTCCTACGAGCAGTACTTC.